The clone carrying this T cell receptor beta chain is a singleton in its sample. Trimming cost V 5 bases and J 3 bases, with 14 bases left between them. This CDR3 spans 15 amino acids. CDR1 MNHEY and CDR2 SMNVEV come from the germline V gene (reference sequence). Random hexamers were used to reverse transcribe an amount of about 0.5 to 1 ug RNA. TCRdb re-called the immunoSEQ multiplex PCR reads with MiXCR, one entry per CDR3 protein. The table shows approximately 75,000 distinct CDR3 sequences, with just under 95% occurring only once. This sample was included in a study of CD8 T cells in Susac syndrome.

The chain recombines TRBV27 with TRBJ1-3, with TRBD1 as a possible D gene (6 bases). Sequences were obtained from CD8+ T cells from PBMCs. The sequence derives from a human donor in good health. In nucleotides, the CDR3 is TGTGCCAGCAGTCCCCTGGGGGGGCGTGGAAACACCATATATTTT. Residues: CASSPLGGRGNTIYF.